Listed below are T cell receptor beta chains from one sample, sequenced in a study of blood T cell repertoires in COVID-19. TCRdb's copy holds only in-frame clones and misses some; the assay was immunoSEQ multiplex PCR. The data contain approximately 460,000 clones, roughly nine tenths of them singletons. Sequences were obtained from peripheral blood. These receptors all stem from a young man with COVID-19, enrolled during active disease. The CDR3 runs from the conserved cysteine through the conserved F or W. D genes are given only for firm matches. Expanded clones are given a class, and other clones once, few, many or no size at all.

j_gene | d_gene | abundance | v_gene | CDR3aa | CDR3nt
TRBJ1-2 | TRBD1 | once | TRBV6-4 | CASSPTGINYGYTF | TGTGCCAGCAGCCCGACAGGGATTAACTATGGCTACACCTTC
TRBJ2-7 | TRBD2 | . | TRBV27 | CASSFSGTSGTYEQYF | TGTGCCAGCAGCTTCTCCGGGACTAGCGGTACCTACGAGCAGTACTTC
TRBJ1-5 | . | . | TRBV30 | CAWRAEGYRTGNQPQHF | TGTGCCTGGAGGGCCGAGGGCTACAGGACAGGCAATCAGCCCCAGCATTTT
TRBJ1-1 | TRBD1 | . | TRBV5-6 | CASSLGQGAMNTEAFF | TGTGCCAGCAGCTTGGGGCAGGGGGCTATGAACACTGAAGCTTTCTTT
TRBJ1-1 | . | many | TRBV29-1 | CSVAMGASEAFF | TGCAGCGTGGCTATGGGGGCGAGTGAAGCTTTCTTT
TRBJ2-7 | . | once | TRBV14 | CASSQVTSYEQYF | TGTGCCAGCAGCCAAGTAACTAGCTACGAGCAGTACTTC
TRBJ1-5 | TRBD1 | . | TRBV12-3/TRBV12-4 | CASSLGRGQPQHF | TGTGCCAGCAGTTTAGGCAGGGGGCAGCCCCAGCATTTT
TRBJ1-1 | TRBD1 | once | TRBV3-1/TRBV3-2 | CASSQSRGRNTEAFF | TGTGCCAGCAGCCAATCCAGGGGGCGGAACACTGAAGCTTTCTTT
TRBJ2-1 | . | once | TRBV3-1/TRBV3-2 | CASSQPTPFNEQFF | TGTGCCAGCAGCCAACCTACCCCCTTCAATGAGCAGTTCTTC
TRBJ1-5 | TRBD1 | once | TRBV2 | CASSPRGNRAHNQPQHF | TGTGCCAGCAGCCCCAGGGGGAACAGGGCCCATAATCAGCCCCAGCATTTT
TRBJ2-3 | TRBD2 | . | TRBV9 | CASSITGLAGSSTDTQYF | TGTGCCAGCAGCATTACCGGACTAGCGGGGTCTAGCACAGATACGCAGTATTTT
TRBJ2-3 | TRBD2 | . | TRBV19 | CASSIRNFPSTSGGFTDTQYF | TGTGCCAGTAGTATCCGTAATTTTCCCTCGACTAGCGGGGGCTTCACAGATACGCAGTATTTT
TRBJ2-7 | . | . | TRBV6-5 | CASSYRTELPYEQYF | TGTGCCAGCAGTTACCGGACAGAACTCCCCTACGAGCAGTACTTC
TRBJ2-3 | . | . | TRBV5-1 | CASSLRGTATLISTDTQYF | TGCGCCAGCAGCCTTCGCGGGACAGCCACCCTAATTAGCACAGATACGCAGTATTTT
TRBJ2-5 | TRBD2 | . | TRBV7-9 | CASSSGLGVETQYF | TGTGCCAGCAGCTCAGGACTAGGGGTGGAGACCCAGTACTTC
TRBJ2-2 | . | once | TRBV10-3 | CAVEVTGELFF | TGTGCCGTTGAGGTCACCGGGGAGCTGTTTTTT
TRBJ2-1 | . | once | TRBV15 | CATSREDGSMGGNEQFF | TGTGCCACCAGCAGAGAAGACGGGAGTATGGGTGGCAATGAGCAGTTCTTC
TRBJ1-1 | . | few | TRBV27 | CASSLSGQNTEAFF | TGTGCCAGCAGTTTATCTGGGCAGAACACTGAAGCTTTCTTT
TRBJ2-1 | TRBD1 | . | TRBV7-3 | CASSQTGDNEQFF | TGTGCCAGCAGCCAAACAGGGGACAATGAGCAGTTCTTC
TRBJ2-2 | TRBD2 | . | TRBV29-1 | CSVSGTPLGGELFF | TGCAGCGTTAGCGGGACCCCCCTTGGCGGGGAGCTGTTTTTT
TRBJ1-2 | TRBD1 | . | TRBV18 | CASSPWTGESYTF | TGTGCCAGCTCACCTTGGACAGGGGAAAGCTACACCTTC
TRBJ2-7 | . | . | TRBV19 | CASSIRGGRYEQYF | TGTGCCAGTAGTATACGCGGGGGCAGGTACGAGCAGTACTTC
TRBJ1-1 | TRBD1 | . | TRBV6-6 | CASSPRSAGGMNTEAFF | TGTGCCAGCAGTCCCCGTTCGGCAGGGGGGATGAACACTGAAGCTTTCTTT